This TCR beta chain was captured by sequencing in a study of PD-1 blockade in classical Hodgkin lymphoma. There are a few counts of this clone. Germline V gene lookup returns CDR1 MDHEN and CDR2 SYDVKM. The V end lost 3 bases, the J end lost 0 bases, and 8 bases lay between the germline ends. The CDR3 has 14 residues. Assay used: immunoSEQ multiplex PCR; TCRdb lists only in-frame clones, some missing. The sample includes some 100,000 clones, about 93% of them seen just once. The time point was: cycle 4 day 1 (C4D1), after five to seven weeks of nivolumab. Every patient relapsed after autologous stem cell transplantation, and brentuximab vedotin exposure varied.

The sample was peripheral blood mononuclear cells (PBMCs), taken before the fourth cycle of nivolumab. This TCR came from a human donor with classical Hodgkin lymphoma. The chain links TRBV28 to TRBJ1-1; D is ambiguous. CDR3 DNA sequence: TGTGCCAGCAGTTTTCTTACGGTGAACACTGAAGCTTTCTTT. Translating gives CASSFLTVNTEAFF.